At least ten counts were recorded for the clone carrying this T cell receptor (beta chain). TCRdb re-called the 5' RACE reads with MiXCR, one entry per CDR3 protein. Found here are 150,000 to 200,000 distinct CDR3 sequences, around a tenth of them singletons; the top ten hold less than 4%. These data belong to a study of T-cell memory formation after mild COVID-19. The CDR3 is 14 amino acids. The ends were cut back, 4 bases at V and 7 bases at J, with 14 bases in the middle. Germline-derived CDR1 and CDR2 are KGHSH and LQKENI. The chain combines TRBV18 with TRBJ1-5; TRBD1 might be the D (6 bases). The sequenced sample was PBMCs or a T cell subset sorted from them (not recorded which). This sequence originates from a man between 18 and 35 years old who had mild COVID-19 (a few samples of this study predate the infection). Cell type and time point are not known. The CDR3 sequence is CASSRGRGEQPQHF. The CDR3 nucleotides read TGTGCCAGCTCACGAGGCAGGGGTGAACAGCCCCAGCATTTT. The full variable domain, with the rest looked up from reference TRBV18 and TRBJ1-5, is NAGVMQNPRHLVRRRGQEARLRCSPMKGHSHVYWYRQLPEEGLKFMVYLQKENIIDESGMPKERFSAEFPKEGPSILRIQQVVRGDSAAYFCASSRGRGEQPQHFGDGTRLSIL.